The sequence of this T cell receptor beta chain was determined in a study of blood T cell repertoires in COVID-19. Study at large: There were acute and convalescent COVID-19 samples, and they came from the United States, Italy and Spain.

Authors' analysis steps: Estimation of nucleated cell counts relied on the amplification of reference gene primers. Generated by immunoSEQ multiplex PCR, the TCRdb table keeps only in-frame clones and is missing some. V, J and clone size derive from that table, while D and trimming were established from the DNA sequence. The profile shows more than 150,000 clones, around 84% of them singletons. CDR1 and CDR2 (germline): SGHTA, FQGTGA. There are 17 residues in the CDR3. Details on this clone: The junction departs from the called germline gene at one end, perhaps through a read error.

The specimen sequenced was peripheral blood. The V call is TRBV7-3, the J call TRBJ2-1, with 9 bases fitting TRBD2. The receptor was derived from a man aged 50 to 59 with active or convalescent COVID-19. The CDR3 coding sequence is TGTGCCAGCAGGTTAAGCGGAGGGACTAGCAGCTACAATGAGCAGTTCTTC. Encoded protein: CASRLSGGTSSYNEQFF. Full variable domain (remainder filled in from reference TRBV7-3 and TRBJ2-1): GAGVSQTPSNKVTEKGKYVELRCDPISGHTALYWYRQSLGQGPEFLIYFQGTGAADDSGLPNDRFFAVRPEGSVSTLKIQRTERGDSAVYLCASRLSGGTSSYNEQFFGPGTRLTVL.